This T cell receptor beta chain is from a study of T cells in Graves' hyperthyroidism and ophthalmopathy. Hyperthyroidism was newly diagnosed in patients aged 18 to 65 (duration under 2 months). Together with thyroid ultrasound, orbital computed tomography, serum thyroxine and TRAb, clinical symptoms were used for diagnoses. This clonotype has ten or more counts. Amplification yielded TCR beta CDR3 regions, with RNA transcripts as the source. HTBI primers were the set used in a first-round RT-PCR of the TCR CDR3. TCRdb processed the multiplex PCR reads anew with MiXCR; each CDR3 protein has one entry. Of hundreds of thousands of distinct CDR3 sequences listed, approximately 15% were seen once; the top ten hold 14%. Germline-derived CDR1 and CDR2 are MNHNS and SASEGT. V lost 5 bases to trimming and J lost 0 bases, with 11 bases between them. This CDR3 contains 15 residues.

Sequencing used blood. The rearrangement joins TRBV6-1 to TRBJ1-5, with D maybe TRBD1 (6 bases). This clonotype was obtained from a middle-aged woman with Graves' hyperthyroidism. The CDR3 sequence is CASSPDSNSNQPQHF. CDR3 nucleotide sequence: TGTGCCAGCAGTCCGGACAGTAATAGCAATCAGCCCCAGCATTTT.